The 5 T cell receptor beta chains in this list originate from one sample, sequenced in a study of T cell clones after liver transplantation. The assay was immunoSEQ multiplex PCR, and TCRdb's table has in-frame clones only and misses some. The data contain about 51,000 clones, about 90% of them singletons. The sample was CD8+ T cells from blood, taken 12 months after liver transplant. The source is a human patient who received a liver transplant. Some of these T cells may belong to the graft donor.

This rearrangement joins TRBV19 to TRBJ2-6; D may be TRBD1 or TRBD2 (5 bases each). The V end was cut by 0 bases, the J end by 3 bases, with 15 bases between. This CDR3 spans 18 amino acids. Germline CDR1 reads LNHDA; CDR2 reads SQIVND (reference sequence). The CDR3: CASSIEAGSLNGANVLTF. CDR3 nucleotides: TGTGCCAGTAGTATAGAGGCAGGGAGCCTAAATGGGGCCAACGTCCTGACTTTC.

This clone was counted a single time. This chain links TRBV28 with TRBJ1-5; D call uncertain. The CDR3 loop spans 15 amino acids. Germline-derived CDR1 and CDR2 are MDHEN and SYDVKM. Trimming pared 6 bases from V and 0 bases from J, leaving 12 bases between. The CDR3 region is CASSAEWDSNQPQHF. DNA of the CDR3: TGTGCCAGCAGCGCCGAGTGGGATAGCAATCAGCCCCAGCATTTT.

This rearrangement joins TRBV4-1 to TRBJ2-3; D might be TRBD1 (6 bases). The CDR3 contains 17 residues. The germline gives CDR1 MGHRA, CDR2 YSYEKL. Trimming stripped 0 bases from V and 2 bases from J, with 15 bases between. CDR3 nucleotide sequence: TGCGCCAGCAGCCAAGACTTGCATGGACAGTACACAGATACGCAGTATTTT. It yields the protein CASSQDLHGQYTDTQYF.

The V call is TRBV29-1, the J call TRBJ2-1, with D possibly TRBD2 on 6 matching bases. Germline V lookup: CDR1 SQVTM, CDR2 ANQGSEA. The CDR3 has 14 residues. V was trimmed by 5 bases and J by 9 bases, leaving 20 bases between them. This chain's CDR3 is CSVKAGMGLGEQFF. The CDR3 DNA is TGCAGCGTTAAGGCGGGAATGGGGTTGGGTGAGCAGTTCTTC.

The chain is built from TRBV7-9 and TRBJ2-1, with D perhaps matching TRBD2 (5 bases). CDR3 length equals 12 residues. Trimming pared 6 bases from V and 8 bases from J, leaving 11 bases between. Germline lookup yields CDR1 SEHNR and CDR2 FQNEAQ (reference sequence). CDR3 sequence (DNA): TGTGCCAGCAGGTCTACTAGGGATGAGCAGTTCTTC. Translation: CASRSTRDEQFF.